A single sample is the source of the 3 T cell receptor beta chains below, sequenced in a study of long-term antiretroviral therapy in people with HIV. An immunoSEQ assay, version v3.0, was performed at survey level. Data came from immunoSEQ multiplex PCR; TCRdb stores just in-frame clones and leaves some out. This table has roughly 17,000 clones, over 65% appearing once. The sequencing here drew on unsorted PBMCs, taken 2.1 years after starting antiretroviral therapy. The receptors were gathered from a man between 35 and 55 years old with HIV.

The CDR3 sequence: CASGPDRGTYEQYF. The CDR3 DNA follows: TGTGCTAGTGGCCCGGACAGGGGAACCTACGAGCAGTACTTC. The chain has TRBV12-5 and TRBJ2-7; 9 nucleotides agree with TRBD1. With V trimmed by 6 bases and J by 2 bases, 5 bases remained unmatched. This CDR3 has 14 residues. CDR1 and CDR2 from the germline V gene are LGHNT and FRNRAP.

This clone has a single count. The CDR3 loop is CASTPQGANTGELFF. In DNA form, the CDR3 reads TGTGCCAGCACCCCTCAGGGGGCTAACACCGGGGAGCTGTTTTTT. The V and J genes are TRBV6-5 and TRBJ2-2, with 8 bases that match TRBD1. CDR1 MNHEY and CDR2 SVGAGI come from the germline V gene. V shed 7 bases and J 2 bases; nucleotides not matched to a gene: 6. This CDR3 comprises 15 residues.

This chain links TRBV7-9 with TRBJ1-2; unclear D gene. V was trimmed by 1 base and J by 8 bases, leaving 11 bases between them. Germline V gene data show CDR1 as SEHNR and CDR2 as FQNEAQ (reference sequence). The CDR3 runs 13 residues. CDR3 coding DNA: TGTGCCAGCAGCTTAGGGGAGACGTGGGGCTACACCTTC. It specifies CASSLGETWGYTF.